This T cell receptor beta chain was observed in a study of cytomegalovirus exposure and HLA in healthy donors. Study-level points and caveats: From TCR beta sequences, most subjects' HLA-A and HLA-B alleles were reportedly predicted accurately.

The PCR employed 60 Vbeta primers together with 13 Jbeta primers. Measured with immunoSEQ multiplex PCR; TCRdb has only the in-frame clones, and not every one. The sample gives about 130,000 clones, approximately 85% of which show up once; under 2% is in the top ten. Worth noting for this clone: Its antigen is still unknown.

Trimming pared 3 bases from V and 3 bases from J, leaving 14 bases between. CDR3 size: 15 residues. Germline loops: CDR1 LNHDA, CDR2 SQIVND (reference sequence). The rearrangement uses TRBV19 and TRBJ2-5; a possible D gene is TRBD2 (5 bases). This TCR derives from a boy younger than 18 in good health and CMV-seronegative. Material: PBMCs. The CDR3 loop is CASSMLAPYKETQYF. The CDR3 DNA sequence: TGTGCCAGTAGTATGCTAGCACCCTACAAAGAGACCCAGTACTTC.